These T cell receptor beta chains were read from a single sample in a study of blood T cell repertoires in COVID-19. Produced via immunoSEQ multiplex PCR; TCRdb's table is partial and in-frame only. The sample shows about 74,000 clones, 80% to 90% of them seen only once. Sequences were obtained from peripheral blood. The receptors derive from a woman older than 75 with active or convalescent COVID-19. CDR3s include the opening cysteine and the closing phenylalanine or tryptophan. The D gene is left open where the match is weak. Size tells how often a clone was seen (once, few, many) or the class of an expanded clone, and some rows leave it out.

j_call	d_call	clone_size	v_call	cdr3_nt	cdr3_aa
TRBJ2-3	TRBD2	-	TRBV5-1	TGCGCCAGCAGCTCACGTCCCGGGACTAGCGGGGGGGGCACAGATACGCAGTATTTT	CASSSRPGTSGGGTDTQYF
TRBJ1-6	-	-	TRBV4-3	TGCGCCAGCAGCCAAGTCTTTGGGCCTTCTCTTCATAATTCACCCCTCCACTTT	CASSQVFGPSLHNSPLHF
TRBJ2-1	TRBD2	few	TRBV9	TGTGCCAGCAGCGTTGGCGGGGGGACTAACAATGAGCAGTTCTTC	CASSVGGGTNNEQFF
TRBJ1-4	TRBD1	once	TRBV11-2	TGTGCCAGCAGTCGATCAGGGGGCTCTACTAATGAAAAACTGTTTTTT	CASSRSGGSTNEKLFF
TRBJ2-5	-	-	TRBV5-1	TGCGCCAGCAGCTTGGGGGCGGGGGCCGTCCAAGAGACCCAGTACTTC	CASSLGAGAVQETQYF
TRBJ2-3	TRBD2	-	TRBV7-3	TGTGCCAGCAGCCCGGGGACTAGATCAGATACGCAGTATTTT	CASSPGTRSDTQYF
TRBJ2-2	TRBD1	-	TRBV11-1	TGTGCCAGCAGCACAAGAGGACAGGGTGTGGCCGGGGAGCTGTTTTTT	CASSTRGQGVAGELFF
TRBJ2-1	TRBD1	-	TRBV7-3	TGTGCCAGCAGCTTATTCGCTTTGGTTGGGACAGGGTACAATGAGCAGTTCTTC	CASSLFALVGTGYNEQFF
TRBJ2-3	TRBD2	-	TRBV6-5	TGTGCCAGCAGTTACTCGACTAGCCCCCCAGATACGCAGTATTTT	CASSYSTSPPDTQYF
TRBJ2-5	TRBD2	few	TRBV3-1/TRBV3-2	TGTGCCAGCAGCCAGCAAGCGGGGGGGAGAGAGACCCAGTACTTC	CASSQQAGGRETQYF
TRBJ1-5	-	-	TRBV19	TGTGCCAGTAGTATCCCTCGTCAGCCCCAGCATTTT	CASSIPRQPQHF
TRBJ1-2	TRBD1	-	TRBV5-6	TGTGCCAGCAGCTCACCGGACAGGGACTTCTATGGCTACACCTTC	CASSSPDRDFYGYTF
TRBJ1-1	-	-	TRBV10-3	TGTGCCATCAGTGAAGCGGGTCTGAACACTGAAGCTTTCTTT	CAISEAGLNTEAFF
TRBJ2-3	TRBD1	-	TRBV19	TGTGCCAGTAGTCTACGTCCCCAGACAGGGGGAAGCACAGATACGCAGTATTTT	CASSLRPQTGGSTDTQYF